This T cell receptor (beta chain) is drawn from a study of control samples from healthy donors and cancer patients. The data were produced by immunoSEQ multiplex PCR, yet TCRdb's version contains in-frame clones alone and is incomplete. The table records 90,000 or so clones, approximately 86% of them present only once. This CDR3 spans 13 amino acids. Germline V gene data show CDR1 as KGHSH and CDR2 as LQKENI. V lost 5 bases and J 5 bases, leaving 7 bases between the germline ends. The clonotype originates from a woman aged 50 to 60 in good health. The gene calls are TRBV18 and TRBJ1-6, with TRBD1 as a possible D gene (6 bases). The sample comprised blood. The CDR3 nucleotides are TGTGCCAGCTCAACAGGGAATAATTCACCCCTCCACTTT. Translation gives CASSTGNNSPLHF.